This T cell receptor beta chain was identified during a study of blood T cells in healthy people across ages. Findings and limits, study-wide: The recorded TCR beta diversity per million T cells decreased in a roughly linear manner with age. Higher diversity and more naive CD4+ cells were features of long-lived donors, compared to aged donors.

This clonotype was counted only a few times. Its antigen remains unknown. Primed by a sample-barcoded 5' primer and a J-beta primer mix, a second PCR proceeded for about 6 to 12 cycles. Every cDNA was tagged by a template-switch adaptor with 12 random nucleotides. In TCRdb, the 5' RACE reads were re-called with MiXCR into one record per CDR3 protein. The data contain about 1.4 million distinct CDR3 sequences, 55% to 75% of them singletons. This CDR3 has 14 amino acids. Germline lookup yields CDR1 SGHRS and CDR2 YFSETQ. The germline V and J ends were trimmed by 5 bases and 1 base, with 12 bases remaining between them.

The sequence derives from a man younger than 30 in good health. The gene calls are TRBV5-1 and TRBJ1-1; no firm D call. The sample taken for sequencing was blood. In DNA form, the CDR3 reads TGCGCCAGCAGTCCCCGAGAGGCGAACACTGAAGCTTTCTTT. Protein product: CASSPREANTEAFF.